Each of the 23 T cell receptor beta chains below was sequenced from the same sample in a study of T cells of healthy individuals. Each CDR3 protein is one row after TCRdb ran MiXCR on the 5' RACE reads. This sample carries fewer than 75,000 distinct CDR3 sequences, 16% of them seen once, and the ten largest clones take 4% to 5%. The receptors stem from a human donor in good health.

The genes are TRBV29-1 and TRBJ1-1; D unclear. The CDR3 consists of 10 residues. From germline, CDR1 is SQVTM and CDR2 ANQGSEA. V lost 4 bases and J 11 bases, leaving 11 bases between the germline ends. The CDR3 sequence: CSVGDEMAFF. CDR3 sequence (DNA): TGCAGCGTTGGAGACGAGATGGCTTTCTTT.

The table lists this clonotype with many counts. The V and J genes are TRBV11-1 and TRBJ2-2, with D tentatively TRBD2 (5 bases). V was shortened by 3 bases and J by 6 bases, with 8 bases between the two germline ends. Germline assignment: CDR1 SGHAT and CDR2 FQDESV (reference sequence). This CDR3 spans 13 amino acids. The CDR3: CASSFGVAGELFF. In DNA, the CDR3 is TGTGCCAGCAGCTTCGGGGTAGCCGGGGAGCTGTTTTTT.

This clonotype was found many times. The CDR3 is CASSLESVTDSPLHF. CDR3 in DNA: TGCGCCAGCAGCTTGGAATCAGTTACAGATTCACCCCTCCACTTT. The J gene is TRBJ1-6, the V gene TRBV5-1; D unclear. CDR3 length: 15 amino acids. The V end was cut by 0 bases, the J end by 8 bases, with 12 bases between. Germline V gene sequence: CDR1 SGHRS, CDR2 YFSETQ.

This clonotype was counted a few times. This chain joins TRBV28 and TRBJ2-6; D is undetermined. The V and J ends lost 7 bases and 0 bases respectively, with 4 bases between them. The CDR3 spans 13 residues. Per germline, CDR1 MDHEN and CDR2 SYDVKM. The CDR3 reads CASIISGANVLTF. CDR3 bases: TGTGCCAGCATCATCTCTGGGGCCAACGTCCTGACTTTC.

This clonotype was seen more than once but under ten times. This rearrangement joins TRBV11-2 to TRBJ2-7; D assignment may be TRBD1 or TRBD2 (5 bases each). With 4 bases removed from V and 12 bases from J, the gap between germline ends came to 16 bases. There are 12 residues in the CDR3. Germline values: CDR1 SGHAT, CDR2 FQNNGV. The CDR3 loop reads CASSSGPFPPYF. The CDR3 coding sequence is TGTGCCAGCAGCTCGGGACCTTTTCCCCCGTACTTC.

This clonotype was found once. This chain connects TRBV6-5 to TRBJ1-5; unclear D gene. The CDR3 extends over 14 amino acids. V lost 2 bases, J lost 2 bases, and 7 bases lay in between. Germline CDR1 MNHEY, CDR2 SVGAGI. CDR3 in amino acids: CASSYAWGNQPQHF. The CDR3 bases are TGTGCCAGCAGTTACGCCTGGGGCAATCAGCCCCAGCATTTT.

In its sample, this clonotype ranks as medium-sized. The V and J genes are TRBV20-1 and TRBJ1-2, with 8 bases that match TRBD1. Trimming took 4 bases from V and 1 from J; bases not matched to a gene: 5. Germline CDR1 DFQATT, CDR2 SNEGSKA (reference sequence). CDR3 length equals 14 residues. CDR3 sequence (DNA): TGCAGTGCTACTCAGGGGGCTTATAACTATGGCTACACCTTC. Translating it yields CSATQGAYNYGYTF.

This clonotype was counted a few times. CDR3 nucleotides: TGTGCCAGCAGCACGGGACACCTAAGGGAGGCTTTCTTT. Residues: CASSTGHLREAFF. V and J are TRBV7-9 and TRBJ1-1; maybe TRBD1 (6 bases). V lost 5 bases, J lost 11 bases, and 18 bases lay in between. Per germline, CDR1 SEHNR and CDR2 FQNEAQ (reference sequence). CDR3 size: 13 residues.

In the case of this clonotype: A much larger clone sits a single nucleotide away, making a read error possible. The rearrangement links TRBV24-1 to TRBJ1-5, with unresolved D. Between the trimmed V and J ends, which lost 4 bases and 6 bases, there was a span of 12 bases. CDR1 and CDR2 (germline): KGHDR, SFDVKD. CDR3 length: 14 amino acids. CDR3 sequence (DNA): TGTGCCACCAGTGAGGCCGGGCTGTTTCAGCCCCAGCATTTT. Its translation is CATSEAGLFQPQHF.

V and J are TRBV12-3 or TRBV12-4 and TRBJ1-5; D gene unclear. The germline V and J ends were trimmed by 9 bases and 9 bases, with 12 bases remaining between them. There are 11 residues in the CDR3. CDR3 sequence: CASGDEPPQHF. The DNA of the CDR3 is TGTGCCAGTGGAGATGAGCCGCCCCAGCATTTT.

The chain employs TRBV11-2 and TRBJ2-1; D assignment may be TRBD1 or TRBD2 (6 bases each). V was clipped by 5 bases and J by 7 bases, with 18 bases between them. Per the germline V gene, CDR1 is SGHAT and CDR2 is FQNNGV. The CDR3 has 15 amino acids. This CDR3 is CASSPLRGARNEQFF. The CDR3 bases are TGTGCCAGCAGCCCCCTAAGGGGGGCCAGAAATGAGCAGTTCTTC. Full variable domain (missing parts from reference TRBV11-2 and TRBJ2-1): EAGVAQSPRYKIIEKRQSVAFWCNPISGHATLYWYQQILGQGPKLLIQFQNNGVVDDSQLPKDRFSAERLKGVDSTLKIQPAKLEDSAVYLCASSPLRGARNEQFFGPGTRLTVL.

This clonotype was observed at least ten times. CDR3 region: CASSIRTLSSGNTIYF. CDR3 DNA sequence: TGTGCCAGCAGCATAAGAACTCTGAGCTCTGGAAACACCATATATTTT. The chain links TRBV13 to TRBJ1-3, with no clear D. Germline V gene data show CDR1 as PRHDT and CDR2 as FYEKMQ (reference sequence). The CDR3 extends over 16 amino acids. V lost 5 bases and J lost 0, with 14 bases in between.

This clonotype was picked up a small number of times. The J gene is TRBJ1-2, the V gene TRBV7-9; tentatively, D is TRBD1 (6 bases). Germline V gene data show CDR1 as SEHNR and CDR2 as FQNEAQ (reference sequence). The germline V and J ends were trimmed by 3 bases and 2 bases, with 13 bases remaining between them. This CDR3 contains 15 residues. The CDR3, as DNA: TGTGCCAGCAGCTTCAGCTGGACAGAAAACTATGGCTACACCTTC. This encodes CASSFSWTENYGYTF.

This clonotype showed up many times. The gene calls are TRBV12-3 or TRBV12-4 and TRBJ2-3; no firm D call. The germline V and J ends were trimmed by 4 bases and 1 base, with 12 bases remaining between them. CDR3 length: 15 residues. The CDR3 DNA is TGTGCCAGCAGTTCCTCTCGCGGAGGCACAGATACGCAGTATTTT. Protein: CASSSSRGGTDTQYF.

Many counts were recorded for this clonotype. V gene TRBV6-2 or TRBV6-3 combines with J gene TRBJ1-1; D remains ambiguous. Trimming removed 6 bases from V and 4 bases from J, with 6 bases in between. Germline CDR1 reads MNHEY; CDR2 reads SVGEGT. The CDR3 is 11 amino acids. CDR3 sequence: CASRWVTEAFF. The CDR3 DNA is TGTGCCAGCAGGTGGGTCACTGAAGCTTTCTTT.

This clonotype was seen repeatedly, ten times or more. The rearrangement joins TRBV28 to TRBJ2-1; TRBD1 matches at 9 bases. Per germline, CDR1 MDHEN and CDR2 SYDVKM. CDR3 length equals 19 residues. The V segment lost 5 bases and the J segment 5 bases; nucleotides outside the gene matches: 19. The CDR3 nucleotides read TGTGCCAGCAGTCAGAAGGACAGGGGAATCCGCTGGCTCCACAATGAGCAGTTCTTC. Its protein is CASSQKDRGIRWLHNEQFF.

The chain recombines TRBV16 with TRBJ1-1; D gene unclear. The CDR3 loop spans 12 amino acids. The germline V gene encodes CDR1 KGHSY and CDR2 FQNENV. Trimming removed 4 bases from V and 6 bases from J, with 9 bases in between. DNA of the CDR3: TGTGCCAGCAGCCGGGTTAAGGCTGAAGCTTTCTTT. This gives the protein CASSRVKAEAFF.

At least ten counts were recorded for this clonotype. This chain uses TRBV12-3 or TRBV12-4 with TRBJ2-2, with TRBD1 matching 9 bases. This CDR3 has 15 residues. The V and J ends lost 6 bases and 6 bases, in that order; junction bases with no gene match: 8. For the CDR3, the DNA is TGTGCCAGCAGCAAGACAGGGGGGCCGGCCGGGGAGCTGTTTTTT. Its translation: CASSKTGGPAGELFF.

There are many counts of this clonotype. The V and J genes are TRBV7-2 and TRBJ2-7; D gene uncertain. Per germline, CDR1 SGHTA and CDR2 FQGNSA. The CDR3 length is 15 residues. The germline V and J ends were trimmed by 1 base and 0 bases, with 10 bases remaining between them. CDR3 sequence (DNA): TGTGCCAGCAGCTTAGGATGGGGTAGCTCCTACGAGCAGTACTTC. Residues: CASSLGWGSSYEQYF. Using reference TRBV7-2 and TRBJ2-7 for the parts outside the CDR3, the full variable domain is GAGVSQSPSNKVTEKGKDVELRCDPISGHTALYWYRQSLGQGLEFLIYFQGNSAPDKSGLPSDRFSAERTGGSVSTLTIQRTQQEDSAVYLCASSLGWGSSYEQYFGPGTRLTVT.

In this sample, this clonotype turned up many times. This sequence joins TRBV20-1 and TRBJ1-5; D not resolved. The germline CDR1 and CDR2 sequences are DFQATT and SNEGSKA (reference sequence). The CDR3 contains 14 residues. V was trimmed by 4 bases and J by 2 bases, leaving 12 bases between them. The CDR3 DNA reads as TGCAGTGCTATTTCCCCCCGGGGCAATCAGCCCCAGCATTTT. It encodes CSAISPRGNQPQHF.

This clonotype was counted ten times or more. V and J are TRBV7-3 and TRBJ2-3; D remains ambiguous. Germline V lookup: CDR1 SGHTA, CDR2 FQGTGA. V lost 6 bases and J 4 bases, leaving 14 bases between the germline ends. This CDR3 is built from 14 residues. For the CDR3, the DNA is TGTGCCAGCAGAATAGGACCCGAGGCAGATACGCAGTATTTT. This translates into CASRIGPEADTQYF. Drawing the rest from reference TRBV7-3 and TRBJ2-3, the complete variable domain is GAGVSQTPSNKVTEKGKYVELRCDPISGHTALYWYRQSLGQGPEFLIYFQGTGAADDSGLPNDRFFAVRPEGSVSTLKIQRTERGDSAVYLCASRIGPEADTQYFGPGTRLTVL.

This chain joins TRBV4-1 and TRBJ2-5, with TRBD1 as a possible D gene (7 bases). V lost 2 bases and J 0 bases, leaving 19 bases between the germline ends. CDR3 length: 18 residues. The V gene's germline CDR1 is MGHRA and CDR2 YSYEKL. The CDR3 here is CASSQREAGTAYQETQYF. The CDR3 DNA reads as TGCGCCAGCAGCCAAAGGGAGGCCGGGACAGCGTACCAAGAGACCCAGTACTTC.

The CDR3 DNA reads TGTGCCAGCAGTTTGAGGTCTACTGTTAGCAATCAGCCCCAGCATTTT. Amino acid sequence: CASSLRSTVSNQPQHF. The gene calls are TRBV12-3 or TRBV12-4 and TRBJ1-5; D is unclear. V dropped 3 bases and J dropped 0 bases, with 12 bases sitting between them. The CDR3 has 16 residues.